The 17 T cell receptor beta chains below come from one sample, sequenced in a study of cytotoxic CD8 clonotypes in ibrutinib-treated CLL. The repertoire was sequenced with immunoSEQ multiplex PCR; TCRdb's copy has only in-frame clones and lacks some. The sample lists some 300,000 clones, roughly 85% occurring once. This specimen was PBMCs, taken before ibrutinib treatment. These receptor sequences come from a human donor with chronic lymphocytic leukemia.

The CDR3 sequence is CSVEPRGANEKLFF. In DNA form, the CDR3 reads TGCAGCGTTGAACCCCGGGGGGCTAATGAAAAACTGTTTTTT. V and J are TRBV29-1 and TRBJ1-4; D may be TRBD1 (5 bases). The CDR3 contains 14 residues. V was trimmed by 2 bases and J by 3 bases, leaving 10 bases between them. Germline CDR1 is SQVTM and CDR2 is ANQGSEA. Supplemented by reference TRBV29-1 and TRBJ1-4, the full variable domain reads SAVISQKPSRDICQRGTSLTIQCQVDSQVTMMFWYRQQPGQSLTLIATANQGSEATYESGFVIDKFPISRPNLTFSTLTVSNMSPEDSSIYLCSVEPRGANEKLFFGSGTQLSVL.

The V gene is TRBV10-2, the J gene TRBJ1-1, with D unclear. Germline V gene sequence: CDR1 WSHSY, CDR2 SAAADI. The CDR3 runs 13 residues. The ends were cut back, 2 bases at V and 4 bases at J, with 8 bases in the middle. In DNA, the CDR3 is TGCGCCAGCAGTGAGAAGGCGGGCACTGAAGCTTTCTTT. Protein: CASSEKAGTEAFF.

J is TRBJ2-1 and V is TRBV6-4, with TRBD2 as a possible D gene (5 bases). Deletions cut 2 bases from V and 3 bases from J, with 5 bases between. Germline V gene lookup returns CDR1 MRHNA and CDR2 SNTAGT. The CDR3 sequence is 13 residues long. The CDR3 region is CASSDGSYNEQFF. CDR3 DNA sequence: TGTGCCAGCAGTGACGGGAGCTACAATGAGCAGTTCTTC.

The J gene is TRBJ1-5, the V gene TRBV19, with TRBD1 matching over 7 bases. Germline assignment: CDR1 LNHDA and CDR2 SQIVND (reference sequence). The CDR3 length is 14 residues. V was clipped by 2 bases and J by 5 bases; unmatched bases: 3. Written as DNA, the CDR3 is TGTGCCAGTAGTATAAGAGGGGGCGATCAGCCCCAGCATTTT. This encodes CASSIRGGDQPQHF.

The chain is built from TRBV5-1 and TRBJ2-5; 8 bases fit TRBD2. The germline gives CDR1 SGHRS, CDR2 YFSETQ. With 1 base clipped from V and 5 bases from J, the junction kept 1 base outside the gene matches. The CDR3 length is 13 residues. CDR3 region: CASSLRGGETQYF. CDR3 bases: TGCGCCAGCAGCTTGCGCGGGGGGGAGACCCAGTACTTC.

J is TRBJ1-2 and V is TRBV4-3; D perhaps matches TRBD1 (5 bases). CDR1 LGHNA and CDR2 YSLEER come from the germline V gene. This CDR3 contains 15 residues. Trimming took off 0 bases at V and 1 base at J, with 9 bases between the two ends. CDR3 in amino acids: CASSQDPGLNYGYTF. The CDR3 DNA reads as TGCGCCAGCAGCCAAGACCCAGGGCTTAACTATGGCTACACCTTC.

This chain links TRBV7-9 with TRBJ1-2; TRBD1 agrees at 8 bases. CDR1 is SEHNR, CDR2 FQNEAQ, per germline (reference sequence). This CDR3 contains 14 residues. V lost 3 bases to trimming and J lost 8 bases; unmatched junction nucleotides: 8. CDR3 DNA sequence: TGTGCCAGCAGCTTCGGACAGGGAGGGAAAGGCTACACCTTC. This encodes CASSFGQGGKGYTF.

The chain has TRBV11-2 and TRBJ1-5; D unclear. V lost 3 bases to trimming and J lost 1 base, with 10 bases between them. This CDR3 is 15 amino acids long. Germline lookup yields CDR1 SGHAT and CDR2 FQNNGV. DNA for the CDR3: TGTGCCAGCAGCTTCCCTACAGCGAGCAATCAGCCCCAGCATTTT. Residues: CASSFPTASNQPQHF.

This clone was detected once. One junction end disagrees with the germline gene, perhaps due to a read error. The sample contains more than one DNA sequence encoding this CDR3. This rearrangement joins TRBV13 to TRBJ1-2; no clear D. The CDR3 extends over 14 amino acids. Germline V gene data show CDR1 as PRHDT and CDR2 as FYEKMQ (reference sequence). The CDR3 reads CASSLGRRNYGYTF. The CDR3 nucleotides read TGTGCCAGCAGCCTAGGCCGCAGGAACTATGGCTACACCTTC.

This clone showed up just a few times. The V call is TRBV2, the J call TRBJ1-2; D remains unclear. From germline, CDR1 is SNHLY and CDR2 FYNNEI. The CDR3 consists of 12 residues. V lost 8 bases and J lost 2, with 9 bases in between. CDR3 in amino acids: CASSGINYGYTF. The CDR3 DNA sequence: TGTGCCAGCTCTGGAATAAACTATGGCTACACCTTC.

Only a few counts were recorded for this clone. V and J are TRBV4-3 and TRBJ2-7; 11 nucleotides agree with TRBD2. The CDR3 runs to 18 residues. CDR1 is LGHNA, CDR2 YSLEER, per germline. V lost 0 bases, J lost 6 bases, and 13 bases stayed unmatched. The CDR3 nucleotides read TGCGCCAGCAGCCAAGATTACCTAGCGGGAGGTCTTCTCCCCGAGCAGTACTTC. The encoded protein is CASSQDYLAGGLLPEQYF.

V usage is TRBV7-6 and J usage is TRBJ2-3, with 8 nucleotides matching TRBD1. V trimming: 5 bases; J trimming: 6 bases; junction bases outside the gene matches: 10. This CDR3 has 15 residues. Germline CDR1 reads SGHVS; CDR2 reads FNYEAQ. The CDR3 sequence: CASSQAAGGIDTQYF. The CDR3 DNA sequence: TGTGCCAGCAGCCAGGCGGCAGGGGGCATCGATACGCAGTATTTT.

In its sample, this clone was seen a few times. The CDR3, as DNA: TGCAGCGTCCCCAGGGAGGGGTACGAGACCCAGTACTTC. This translates into CSVPREGYETQYF. This chain connects TRBV29-1 to TRBJ2-5; 7 bases fit TRBD2. This CDR3 has 13 residues. V lost 6 bases and J lost 5; bases outside the gene matches: 9. Per germline, CDR1 SQVTM and CDR2 ANQGSEA.

The chain joins TRBV9 to TRBJ2-7; D is unclear. Germline CDR1 SGDLS, CDR2 YYNGEE. V lost 0 bases, J lost 0 bases, and 13 bases lay in between. The CDR3 has 16 amino acids. CDR3 coding DNA: TGTGCCAGCAGCGTAGACGGTAACGGAATCTCCTACGAGCAGTACTTC. This codes for CASSVDGNGISYEQYF.

The chain joins TRBV14 to TRBJ2-7; 9 bases line up with TRBD1. The ends lost 4 bases at V and 1 base at J; junction bases unmatched: 5. Germline V gene sequence: CDR1 SGHDN, CDR2 FVKESK. The CDR3 runs to 15 residues. The CDR3 sequence is CASSPIGTGSYEQYF. CDR3 bases: TGTGCCAGCAGCCCCATCGGGACAGGGTCCTACGAGCAGTACTTC.

The chain joins TRBV30 to TRBJ2-7; D is possibly TRBD2 (5 bases). Trimming removed 3 bases from V and 3 bases from J, with 18 bases in between. The germline CDR1 and CDR2 sequences are GTSNPN and SVGIG (reference sequence). The CDR3 consists of 15 residues. CDR3: CAWSGGGGTIYEQYF. The CDR3 nucleotides read TGTGCCTGGAGCGGAGGCGGCGGAACGATCTACGAGCAGTACTTC.

The genes are TRBV5-1 and TRBJ1-4; no clear D. Germline V gives CDR1 SGHRS, CDR2 YFSETQ. Trimming cost V 4 bases and J 0 bases, with 10 bases left between them. CDR3 length: 15 residues. The DNA of the CDR3 is TGCGCCAGCAGCACAAGCAAGGCAACTAATGAAAAACTGTTTTTT. This gives the protein CASSTSKATNEKLFF.